This T cell receptor (beta chain) was captured in a study of cytomegalovirus exposure and HLA in healthy donors. The PCR employed 60 Vbeta primers together with 13 Jbeta primers. Repertoires were generated with immunoSEQ multiplex PCR, while TCRdb's copy carries only in-frame clones and drops some. This table has 90,000 to 120,000 clones, 82% appearing once. The CDR3 runs 15 residues. The germline V gene encodes CDR1 LNHDA and CDR2 SQIVND (reference sequence). V lost 2 bases, J lost 1 base, and 11 bases lay in between. The sample was PBMCs. The receptor was derived from a man aged 30-40 years in good health and CMV-seropositive. V usage is TRBV19 and J usage is TRBJ1-1; D may be TRBD1 (6 bases). For the CDR3, the DNA is TGTGCCAGTAGTATATTACAGGGCCCGAACACTGAAGCTTTCTTT. The encoded protein is CASSILQGPNTEAFF.